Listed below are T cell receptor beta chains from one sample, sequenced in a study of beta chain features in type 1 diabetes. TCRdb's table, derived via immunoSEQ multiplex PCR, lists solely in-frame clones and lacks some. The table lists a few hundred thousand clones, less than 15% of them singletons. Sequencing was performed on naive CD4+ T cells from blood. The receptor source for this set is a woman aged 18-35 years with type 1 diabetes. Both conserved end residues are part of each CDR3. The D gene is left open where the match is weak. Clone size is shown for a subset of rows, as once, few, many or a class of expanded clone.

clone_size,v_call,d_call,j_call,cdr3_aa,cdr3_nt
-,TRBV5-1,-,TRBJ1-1,CASSTPLGGTEAFF,TGCGCCAGCAGCACGCCCTTAGGGGGCACTGAAGCTTTCTTT
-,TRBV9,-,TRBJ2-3,CASSPREYSTDTQYF,TGTGCCAGCAGCCCCCGGGAATATAGCACAGATACGCAGTATTTT
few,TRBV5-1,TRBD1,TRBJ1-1,CASSKDRGDTEAFF,TGCGCCAGCAGCAAGGACAGGGGAGACACTGAAGCTTTCTTT
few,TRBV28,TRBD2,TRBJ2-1,CASSLTLAGVSEQFF,TGTGCCAGCAGTTTAACGCTAGCGGGAGTCAGTGAGCAGTTCTTC
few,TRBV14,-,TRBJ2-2,CASSATGGRIGELFF,TGTGCCAGCAGCGCCACCGGAGGGCGTATCGGGGAGCTGTTTTTT
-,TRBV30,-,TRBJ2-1,CAWSNGNEQFF,TGTGCCTGGAGCAACGGGAATGAGCAGTTCTTC
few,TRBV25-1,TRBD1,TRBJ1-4,CASSLQGDEKLFF,TGTGCCAGCAGCTTGCAGGGGGACGAAAAACTGTTTTTT
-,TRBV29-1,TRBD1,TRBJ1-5,CSVATGSPNQPQHF,TGCAGCGTTGCGACAGGGAGTCCCAACCAGCCCCAGCATTTT
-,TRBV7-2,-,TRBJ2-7,CASSPRVSYEQYF,TGTGCCAGCAGTCCGAGGGTCTCCTACGAGCAGTACTTC
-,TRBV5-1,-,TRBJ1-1,CASSLGKNTEAFF,TGCGCCAGCAGCTTGGGTAAGAACACTGAAGCTTTCTTT
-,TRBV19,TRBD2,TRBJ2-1,CASSIVGLARYNEQFF,TGTGCCAGTAGTATCGTGGGACTAGCTAGGTACAATGAGCAGTTCTTC
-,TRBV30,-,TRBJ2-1,CAWSGEAVSSYNEQFF,TGTGCCTGGAGTGGAGAAGCGGTGAGCTCCTACAATGAGCAGTTCTTC
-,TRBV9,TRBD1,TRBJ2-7,CASSGGGTGGSEQYF,TGTGCCAGCAGCGGTGGAGGGACAGGGGGCTCCGAGCAGTACTTC
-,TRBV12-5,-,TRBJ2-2,CASSPSNTGELFF,TGTGCTAGCTCCCCTAGCAACACCGGGGAGCTGTTTTTT
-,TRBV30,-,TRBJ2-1,CACAEGAGMGEQFF,TGTGCCTGTGCCGAGGGCGCGGGAATGGGTGAGCAGTTCTTC
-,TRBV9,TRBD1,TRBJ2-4,CASSVEPGGNIQYF,TGTGCCAGCAGCGTAGAGCCAGGGGGAAACATTCAGTACTTC
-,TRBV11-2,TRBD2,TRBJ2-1,CASSFPWTRQYNEQFF,TGTGCCAGCAGCTTCCCGTGGACTAGACAGTACAATGAGCAGTTCTTC
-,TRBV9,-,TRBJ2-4,CASSVAPGDIQYF,TGTGCCAGCAGCGTAGCCCCAGGGGACATTCAGTACTTC
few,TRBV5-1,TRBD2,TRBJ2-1,CASSRTSGAYNEQFF,TGCGCCAGCAGCCGGACTAGCGGGGCCTACAATGAGCAGTTCTTC
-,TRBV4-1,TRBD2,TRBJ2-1,CASSQRGTAGGSDEQFF,TGCGCCAGCAGCCAAAGGGGGACAGCGGGAGGATCGGATGAGCAGTTCTTC
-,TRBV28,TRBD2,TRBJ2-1,CASSPSLAGVANEQFF,TGTGCCAGCAGCCCCTCACTAGCGGGAGTAGCCAATGAGCAGTTCTTC
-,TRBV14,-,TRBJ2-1,CASSLVRNEQFF,TGTGCCAGCAGCCTCGTTCGGAATGAGCAGTTCTTC
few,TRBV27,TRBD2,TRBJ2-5,CASRLAGGQETQYF,TGTGCCAGCAGACTAGCGGGGGGGCAAGAGACCCAGTACTTC
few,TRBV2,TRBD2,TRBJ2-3,CASSEARSSGRADTQYF,TGTGCCAGCAGTGAAGCGAGGTCTAGCGGGAGGGCAGATACGCAGTATTTT
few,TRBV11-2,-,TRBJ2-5,CASSLAENQETQYF,TGTGCCAGCAGCTTAGCGGAGAACCAAGAGACCCAGTACTTC
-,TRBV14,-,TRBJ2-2,CASSPPQAHTGELFF,TGTGCCAGCAGTCCCCCCCAGGCTCACACCGGGGAGCTGTTTTTT
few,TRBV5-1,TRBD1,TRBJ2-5,CASSLEQGALETQYF,TGCGCCAGCAGCTTGGAACAGGGGGCCCTGGAGACCCAGTACTTC
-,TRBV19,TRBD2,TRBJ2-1,CASSIGSGRSSEQFF,TGTGCCAGTAGTATAGGCAGCGGGAGATCGAGTGAGCAGTTCTTC
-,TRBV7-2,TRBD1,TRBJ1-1,CASSFGGTGNTEAFF,TGTGCCAGCAGCTTTGGGGGGACAGGGAACACTGAAGCTTTCTTT
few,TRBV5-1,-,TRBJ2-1,CASSFGRSSYNEQFF,TGCGCCAGCAGCTTCGGTCGTAGCTCCTACAATGAGCAGTTCTTC
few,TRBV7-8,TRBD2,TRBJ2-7,CASSLVRTRGYEQYF,TGTGCCAGCAGCTTAGTAAGGACTAGGGGCTACGAGCAGTACTTC
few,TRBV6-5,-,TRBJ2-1,CASSPDWGVYNEQFF,TGTGCCAGCAGCCCAGACTGGGGGGTTTACAATGAGCAGTTCTTC
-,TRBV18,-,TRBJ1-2,CASSEMGHPYGYTF,TGTGCCAGCTCAGAGATGGGACATCCCTATGGCTACACCTTC
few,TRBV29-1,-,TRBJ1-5,CSVGRSRGEPQHF,TGCAGCGTTGGTAGGAGCCGAGGAGAGCCCCAGCATTTT
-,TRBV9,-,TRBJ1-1,CASSAQGTEAFF,TGTGCCAGCAGCGCCCAGGGCACTGAAGCTTTCTTT
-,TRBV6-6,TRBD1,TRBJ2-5,CASFKGAQYQETQYF,TGTGCCAGCTTCAAGGGGGCCCAGTACCAAGAGACCCAGTACTTC
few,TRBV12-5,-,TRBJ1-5,CASGLPRIQAGSNYSNQPQHF,TGTGCTAGTGGTTTGCCAAGGATACAGGCAGGGTCGAACTATAGCAATCAGCCCCAGCATTTT
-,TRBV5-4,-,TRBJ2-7,CASSLGQASYEQYF,TGTGCCAGCAGCTTGGGTCAGGCCTCCTACGAGCAGTACTTC
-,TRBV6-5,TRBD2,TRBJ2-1,CATFPASGRSEQFF,TGTGCCACGTTTCCCGCTAGCGGGAGAAGTGAGCAGTTCTTC
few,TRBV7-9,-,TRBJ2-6,CASSTPPGSGANVLTF,TGTGCCAGCAGCACTCCCCCGGGGTCTGGGGCCAACGTCCTGACTTTC
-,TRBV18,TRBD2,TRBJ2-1,CASSAGVDNEQFF,TGTGCCAGCTCCGCGGGAGTAGACAATGAGCAGTTCTTC
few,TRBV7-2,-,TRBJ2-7,CASSPGWQGGEQYF,TGTGCCAGCAGCCCTGGATGGCAGGGAGGCGAGCAGTACTTC
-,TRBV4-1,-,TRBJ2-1,CASSQDRPTPRAGPDWNNEQFF,TGCGCCAGCAGCCAAGATCGGCCCACTCCCCGCGCGGGGCCAGATTGGAACAATGAGCAGTTCTTC
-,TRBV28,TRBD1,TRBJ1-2,CASSLQQGASGYTF,TGTGCCAGCAGTTTGCAACAGGGGGCGAGTGGCTACACCTTC
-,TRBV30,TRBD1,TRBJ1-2,CAFSGQGYGYTF,TGTGCGTTTTCTGGACAGGGGTATGGCTACACCTTC